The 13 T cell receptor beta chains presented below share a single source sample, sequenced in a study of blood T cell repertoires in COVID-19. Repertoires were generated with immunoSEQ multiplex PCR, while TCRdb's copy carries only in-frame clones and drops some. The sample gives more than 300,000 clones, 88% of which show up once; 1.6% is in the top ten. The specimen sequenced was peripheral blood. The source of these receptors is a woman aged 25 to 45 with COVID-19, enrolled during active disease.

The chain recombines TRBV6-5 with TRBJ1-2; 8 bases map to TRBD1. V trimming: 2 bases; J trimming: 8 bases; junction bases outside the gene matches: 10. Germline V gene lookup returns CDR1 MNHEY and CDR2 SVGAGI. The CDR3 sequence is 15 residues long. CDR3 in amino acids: CASSYRLDRGDGYTF. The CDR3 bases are TGTGCCAGCAGTTACCGCCTCGACAGGGGAGACGGCTACACCTTC.

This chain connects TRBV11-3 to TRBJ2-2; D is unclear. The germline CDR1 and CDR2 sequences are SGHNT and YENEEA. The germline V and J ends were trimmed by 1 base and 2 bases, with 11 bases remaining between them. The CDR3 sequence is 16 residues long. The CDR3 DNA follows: TGTGCCAGCAGCTTAGGATCAGTCCCTAACACCGGGGAGCTGTTTTTT. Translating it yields CASSLGSVPNTGELFF.

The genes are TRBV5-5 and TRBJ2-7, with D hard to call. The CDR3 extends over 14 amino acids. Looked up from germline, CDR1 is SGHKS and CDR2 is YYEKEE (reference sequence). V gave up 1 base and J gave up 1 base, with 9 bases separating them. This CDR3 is CASSLFLGSYEQYV. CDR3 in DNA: TGTGCCAGCAGCTTGTTTCTAGGTTCCTACGAGCAGTACGTC.

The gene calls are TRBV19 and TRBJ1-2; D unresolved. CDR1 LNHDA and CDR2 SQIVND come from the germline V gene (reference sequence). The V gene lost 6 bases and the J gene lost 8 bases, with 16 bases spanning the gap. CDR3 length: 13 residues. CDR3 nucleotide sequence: TGTGCCAGTAGACTCGCCCCTGCCTACGGCTACACCTTC. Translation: CASRLAPAYGYTF.

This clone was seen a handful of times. The CDR3 sequence is CASSQAWAGNQPQHF. Written as DNA, the CDR3 is TGCGCCAGCAGCCAAGCTTGGGCCGGCAATCAGCCCCAGCATTTT. V gene TRBV4-1 combines with J gene TRBJ1-5; D is unresolved. The V end was cut by 1 base, the J end by 2 bases, with 9 bases between. This CDR3 contains 15 residues. In germline, CDR1 is MGHRA, CDR2 YSYEKL.

This CDR3 reads CASSRFRENYGYTF. CDR3 nucleotides: TGCGCCAGCAGCCGATTTAGAGAAAACTATGGCTACACCTTC. The rearrangement links TRBV4-1 to TRBJ1-2; D ambiguous. Germline-derived CDR1 and CDR2 are MGHRA and YSYEKL. Trimming cost V 4 bases and J 2 bases, with 11 bases left between them. The CDR3 sequence is 14 residues long.

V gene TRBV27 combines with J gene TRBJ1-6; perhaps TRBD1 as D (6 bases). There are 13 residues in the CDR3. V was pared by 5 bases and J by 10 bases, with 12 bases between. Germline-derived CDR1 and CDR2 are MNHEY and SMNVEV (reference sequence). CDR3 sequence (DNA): TGTGCCAGCAGTGGGACAAATCGGTCACCCCTCCACTTT. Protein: CASSGTNRSPLHF.

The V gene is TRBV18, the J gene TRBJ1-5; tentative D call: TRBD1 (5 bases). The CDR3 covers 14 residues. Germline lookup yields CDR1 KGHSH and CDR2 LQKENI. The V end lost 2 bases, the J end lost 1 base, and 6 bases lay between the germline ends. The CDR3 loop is CASSPSGSNQPQHF. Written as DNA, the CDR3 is TGTGCCAGCTCACCATCAGGGAGCAATCAGCCCCAGCATTTT.

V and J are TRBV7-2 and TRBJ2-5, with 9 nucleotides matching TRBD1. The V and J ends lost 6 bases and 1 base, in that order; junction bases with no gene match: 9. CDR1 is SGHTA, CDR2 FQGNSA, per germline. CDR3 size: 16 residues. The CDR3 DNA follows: TGTGCCAGCAGTTTGGGGCCGGGACAGGGCCAAGAGACCCAGTACTTC. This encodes CASSLGPGQGQETQYF.

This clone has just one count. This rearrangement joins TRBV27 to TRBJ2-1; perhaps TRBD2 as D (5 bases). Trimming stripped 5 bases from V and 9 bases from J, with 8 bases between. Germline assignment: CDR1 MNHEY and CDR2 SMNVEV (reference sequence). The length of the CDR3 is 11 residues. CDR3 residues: CASSRGSEQFF. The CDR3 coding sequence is TGTGCCAGCAGTCGGGGTAGTGAGCAGTTCTTC.

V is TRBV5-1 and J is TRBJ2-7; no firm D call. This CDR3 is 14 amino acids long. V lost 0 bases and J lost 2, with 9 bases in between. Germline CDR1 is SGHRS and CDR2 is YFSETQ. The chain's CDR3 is CASSLGGPTYEQYV. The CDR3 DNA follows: TGCGCCAGCAGCTTGGGAGGTCCTACCTACGAGCAGTACGTC.

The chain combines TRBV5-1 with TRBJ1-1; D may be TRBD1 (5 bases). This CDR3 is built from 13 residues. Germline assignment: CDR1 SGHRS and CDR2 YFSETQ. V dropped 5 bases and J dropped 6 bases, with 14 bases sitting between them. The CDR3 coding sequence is TGCGCCAGCAGACTAACTGACAGCCCTGAAGCTTTCTTT. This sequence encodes CASRLTDSPEAFF. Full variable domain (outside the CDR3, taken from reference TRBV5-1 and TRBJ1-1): KAGVTQTPRYLIKTRGQQVTLSCSPISGHRSVSWYQQTPGQGLQFLFEYFSETQRNKGNFPGRFSGRQFSNSRSEMNVSTLELGDSALYLCASRLTDSPEAFFGQGTRLTVV.

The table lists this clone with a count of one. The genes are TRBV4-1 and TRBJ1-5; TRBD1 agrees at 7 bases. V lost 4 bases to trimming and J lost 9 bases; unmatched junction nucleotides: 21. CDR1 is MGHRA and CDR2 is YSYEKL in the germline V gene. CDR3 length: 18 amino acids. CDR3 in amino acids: CASSPQPLSTGSNGPQHF. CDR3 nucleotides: TGCGCCAGCAGCCCACAACCCCTTTCGACAGGGTCGAATGGGCCCCAGCATTTT.